This record looks at one T cell receptor beta chain sequence and its context. This entry comes from a study of T cell responses to AZD1222 COVID-19 vaccine. This table comes from immunoSEQ multiplex PCR, and its TCRdb copy is limited to in-frame clones, with some not included. The repertoire holds some 150,000 clones, with approximately 95% as singletons. This CDR3 region has 14 residues. The V gene end was trimmed by 7 bases and the J gene end by 4 bases; junction bases not matched to a gene: 7. CDR1 and CDR2 (germline): KGHDR, SFDVKD. This chain joins TRBV24-1 and TRBJ1-2, with TRBD1 matching over 8 bases. This clonotype originated in an adult in good health. Specimen: peripheral blood, collected on day 0 of MenACWY control vaccination. The CDR3 DNA follows: TGTGCCACCAGAATACAGGGGGAGGTCTATGGCTACACCTTC. Translating gives CATRIQGEVYGYTF.